What follows describes a single T cell receptor beta chain. Its antigen is still unknown. The sample originates from a study of T cell responses to AZD1222 COVID-19 vaccine. Study conclusions and caveats: Only six or seven AZD1222 recipients tested seropositive at baseline. A mostly white British donor set with more females was recruited, and clonal diversity was possibly underestimated. A reported finding is that nearly half of spike-specific TCRs target unmutated variant regions. Without day 14 samples, only post-peak T cell repertoires were studied.

Libraries were prepared by immunoSEQ multiplex PCR; TCRdb keeps only in-frame clonotypes and omits some of them. The table has approximately 130,000 clones, 89% seen once. This CDR3 is 13 amino acids long. V was cut by 5 bases and J by 0 bases, with 7 bases left in between. CDR1 is MRHNA, CDR2 SNTAGT, per germline. This TCR derives from an adult who received the AZD1222 COVID-19 vaccine. The sample consisted of peripheral blood, taken 28 days after the second AZD1222 dose. The chain employs TRBV6-4 and TRBJ1-1; maybe TRBD1 (5 bases). CDR3 DNA: TGTGCCAGCAGTACACAGGTGAACACTGAAGCTTTCTTT. This codes for CASSTQVNTEAFF.